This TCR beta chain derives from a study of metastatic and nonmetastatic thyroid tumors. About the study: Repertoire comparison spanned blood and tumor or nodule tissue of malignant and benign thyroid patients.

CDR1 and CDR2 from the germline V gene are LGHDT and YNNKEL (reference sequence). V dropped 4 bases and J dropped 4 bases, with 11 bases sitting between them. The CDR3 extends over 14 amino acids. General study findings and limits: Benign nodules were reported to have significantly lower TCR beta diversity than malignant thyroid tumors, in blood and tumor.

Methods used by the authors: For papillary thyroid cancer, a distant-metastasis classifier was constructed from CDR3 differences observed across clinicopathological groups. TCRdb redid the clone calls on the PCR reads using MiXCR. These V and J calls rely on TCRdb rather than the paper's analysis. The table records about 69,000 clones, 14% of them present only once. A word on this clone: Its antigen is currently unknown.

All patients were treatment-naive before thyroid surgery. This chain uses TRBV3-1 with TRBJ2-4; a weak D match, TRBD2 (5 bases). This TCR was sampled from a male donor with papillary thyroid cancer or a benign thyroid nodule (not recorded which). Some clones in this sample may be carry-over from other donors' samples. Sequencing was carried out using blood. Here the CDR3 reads CASSPWTLKNIQYF. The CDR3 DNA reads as TGTGCCAGCAGCCCTTGGACTCTGAAAAACATTCAGTACTTC.